The rows below give T cell receptor beta chains drawn from one sample of a study of T cell repertoires in cytomegalovirus infection. TCRdb called the reads again in MiXCR, with one record for every CDR3 protein. The table lists roughly 200,000 distinct CDR3 sequences, about 17% of them singletons. The specimen was CD8+ T cells from PBMCs. These receptor sequences come from a human donor in good health (CMV status not recorded). Some clones in this sample may be carry-over from other donors' samples. The CDR3 runs from the conserved cysteine through the conserved F or W. The D gene is left open where the match is weak. Some rows have no size entry. The others give once, few or many, or a class for an expanded clone.

j_gene,abundance,d_gene,v_gene,CDR3nt,CDR3aa
TRBJ2-1,NA,NA,TRBV11-2,TGTGCCAGCAGCTTTCGCAACCCCCTTGGCGATGAGCAGTTCTTC,CASSFRNPLGDEQFF
TRBJ1-1,few,NA,TRBV20-1,TGCAGTGCCACCTCGGGACAGAACACTGAAGCTTTCTTT,CSATSGQNTEAFF
TRBJ1-1,NA,NA,TRBV28,TGTGCCAGCAGTTTATGGTCTGAAGCTTTCTTT,CASSLWSEAFF
TRBJ2-1,NA,NA,TRBV6-8,TGTGCCAGCACCTCCGGTAACTCCTTTTCTTACAATGAGCAGTTCTTC,CASTSGNSFSYNEQFF
TRBJ2-1,few,NA,TRBV4-1,TGCGCCAGCAGCCTCTCCTTATCGAATGAGCAGTTCTTC,CASSLSLSNEQFF
TRBJ1-1,NA,TRBD1,TRBV29-1,TGCAGCATCTACTTGAAGGGGGCCGTTGAAGCTTTCTTT,CSIYLKGAVEAFF
TRBJ2-7,few,NA,TRBV7-8,TGTGCCAGCAGCTTAGGAACGGCGACTGGAGAGCAGTACTTC,CASSLGTATGEQYF
TRBJ2-1,few,NA,TRBV12-3/TRBV12-4,TGTGCCAGCAGTTTAACAAGCTCCTACAATGAGCAGTTCTTC,CASSLTSSYNEQFF
TRBJ1-1,few,NA,TRBV7-2,TGTGCCAGCAGCTCCGAGGGAGAAGCTTTCTTT,CASSSEGEAFF
TRBJ1-1,NA,NA,TRBV2,TGTGCCAGCAGTGGTGGGGGAGAGCGGAACTTT,CASSGGGERNF
TRBJ2-6,NA,TRBD1,TRBV5-4,TGTGCCAGCAGCTTCTTCCGGACAGGTCATTCGTCGGGGGCCAACGTCCTGACTTTC,CASSFFRTGHSSGANVLTF
TRBJ2-4,NA,NA,TRBV12-3/TRBV12-4,TGTGCCAGCAGTACAACAGGGCAGGTAGACATTCAGTACTTC,CASSTTGQVDIQYF
TRBJ1-1,NA,NA,TRBV20-1,TGCAGTGCTAGAGATCAATCAGGGAAAACCCCCACTGAAGCTTTCTTT,CSARDQSGKTPTEAFF
TRBJ1-2,few,TRBD1,TRBV7-2,TGTGCCAGCAGCTTGACCGGGACAGACTATGGCTACACCTTC,CASSLTGTDYGYTF
TRBJ1-2,NA,NA,TRBV29-1,TGCAGCGTTGTGGCCCAGATCAAGGGGCAGCGGGACTATGGCTACACCTTC,CSVVAQIKGQRDYGYTF
TRBJ2-7,few,NA,TRBV5-6,TGTGCCAGCAGCTCGATTCTGGACAGCGGTCCCAAGCAGTACTTC,CASSSILDSGPKQYF
TRBJ2-3,NA,NA,TRBV2,TGTGCCACTCTACAGGGAGGGCCAGAGGATACGCAGTATTTT,CATLQGGPEDTQYF
TRBJ1-2,few,NA,TRBV6-5,TGTGCCAGCAGTTACCGGGTAAATGATGGCTACACCTTC,CASSYRVNDGYTF
TRBJ2-2,NA,NA,TRBV29-1,TGCAGCGTTGAACGACCAAACACCGGGGAGCTGTTTTTT,CSVERPNTGELFF
TRBJ1-1,NA,NA,TRBV12-3/TRBV12-4,TGTGCCAGCAGTTCGATGGGTTGGGACACTGAAGCTTTCTTT,CASSSMGWDTEAFF
TRBJ1-2,few,TRBD1,TRBV5-5,TGTGCCAGCAGCGCGACAGGGATGGAATATGGCTACACCTTC,CASSATGMEYGYTF
TRBJ2-3,NA,TRBD1,TRBV6-1,TGTGCCAGCAGCCCCGGCCCGGGACAGGGGAGGAGGACAGATACGCAGTATTTT,CASSPGPGQGRRTDTQYF
TRBJ2-1,few,TRBD1,TRBV7-8,TGTGCCAGCAGCTTAGGGACAGGGGGATATGAGCAGTTCTTC,CASSLGTGGYEQFF
TRBJ2-1,NA,TRBD2,TRBV12-3/TRBV12-4,TGTGCCAGCAGGCCGTCGACTAGCGGGGGGGCCCCCTACAATGAGCAGTTCTTC,CASRPSTSGGAPYNEQFF
TRBJ1-1,NA,NA,TRBV4-1,TGCGCCAGCAGCCCGAAGGGAGAAGGGGGGCGAGACACTGAAGCTTTCTTT,CASSPKGEGGRDTEAFF
TRBJ1-6,few,NA,TRBV28,TGTGCCAGCAGTCTACCCGATTTCCGGGAAGTTAATTCACCCCTCCACTTT,CASSLPDFREVNSPLHF
TRBJ1-1,NA,TRBD1,TRBV2,TGTGCCAGCAGTGAATGGACAGGACTGAACACTGAAGCTTTCTTT,CASSEWTGLNTEAFF
TRBJ1-2,NA,NA,TRBV6-2/TRBV6-3,TGTGCCAGCAGTCAACAGACTTACTATGGCTACACCTTC,CASSQQTYYGYTF